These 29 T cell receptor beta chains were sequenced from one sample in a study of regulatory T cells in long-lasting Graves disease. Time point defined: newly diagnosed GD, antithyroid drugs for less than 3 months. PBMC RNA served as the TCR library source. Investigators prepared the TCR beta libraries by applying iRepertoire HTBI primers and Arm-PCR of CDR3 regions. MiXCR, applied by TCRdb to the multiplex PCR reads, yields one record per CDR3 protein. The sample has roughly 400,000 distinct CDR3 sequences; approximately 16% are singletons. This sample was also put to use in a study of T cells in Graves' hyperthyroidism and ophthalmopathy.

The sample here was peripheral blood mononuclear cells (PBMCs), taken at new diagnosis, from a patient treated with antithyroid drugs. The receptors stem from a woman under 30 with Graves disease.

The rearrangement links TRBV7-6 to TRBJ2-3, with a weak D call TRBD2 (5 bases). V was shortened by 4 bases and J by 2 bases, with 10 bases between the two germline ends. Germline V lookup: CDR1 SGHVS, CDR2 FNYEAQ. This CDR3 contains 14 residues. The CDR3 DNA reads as TGTGCCAGCAGCTCCGGGATGATCACAGATACGCAGTATTTT. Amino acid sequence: CASSSGMITDTQYF.

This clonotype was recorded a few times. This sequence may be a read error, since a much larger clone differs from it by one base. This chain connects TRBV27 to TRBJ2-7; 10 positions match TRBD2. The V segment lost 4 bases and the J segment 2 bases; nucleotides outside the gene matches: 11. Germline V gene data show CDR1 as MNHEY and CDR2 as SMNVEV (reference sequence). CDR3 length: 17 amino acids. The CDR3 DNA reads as TGTGCCAGCAGTTCGGGACCAGCGGGAGGGCCAGCCTACGAGCAGTACTTC. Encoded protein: CASSSGPAGGPAYEQYF.

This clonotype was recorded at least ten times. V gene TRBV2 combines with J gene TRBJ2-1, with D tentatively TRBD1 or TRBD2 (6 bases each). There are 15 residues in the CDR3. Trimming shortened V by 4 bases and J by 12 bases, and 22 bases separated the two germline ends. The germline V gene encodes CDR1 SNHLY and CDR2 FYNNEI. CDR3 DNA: TGTGCCAGCAGTGGGGATAGTAAGGGGGGAAGTTGGCAGTTCTTC. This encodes CASSGDSKGGSWQFF.

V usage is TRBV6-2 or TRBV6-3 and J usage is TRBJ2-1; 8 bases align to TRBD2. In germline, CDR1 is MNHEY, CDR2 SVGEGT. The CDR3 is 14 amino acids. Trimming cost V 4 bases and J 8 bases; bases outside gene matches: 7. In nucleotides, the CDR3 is TGTGCCAGCAGTTCAGGACTAGCCATGTATGAGCAGTTCTTC. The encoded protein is CASSSGLAMYEQFF.

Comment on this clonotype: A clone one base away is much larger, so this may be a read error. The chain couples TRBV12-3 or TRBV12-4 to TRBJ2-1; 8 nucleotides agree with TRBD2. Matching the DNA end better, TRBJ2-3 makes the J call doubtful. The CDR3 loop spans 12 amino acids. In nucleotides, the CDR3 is TGTGCCAGCAGTTTCGGGCGGGGGGCGCAGTATTTT. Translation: CASSFGRGAQYF.

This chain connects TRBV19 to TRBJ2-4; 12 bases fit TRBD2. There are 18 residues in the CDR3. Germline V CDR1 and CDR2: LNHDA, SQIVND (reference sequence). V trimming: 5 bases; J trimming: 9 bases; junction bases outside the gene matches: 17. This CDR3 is CASSSATVTSGSLGIQYF. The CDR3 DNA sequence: TGTGCCAGTAGTTCAGCGACGGTGACTAGCGGGAGCCTGGGCATTCAGTACTTC.

The CDR3 DNA sequence: TGCAGTGCTAGCGGGCAGGCCGGGACCCAGTACTTC. Amino acid sequence: CSASGQAGTQYF. This chain connects TRBV20-1 to TRBJ2-5; D remains unclear. Trimming removed 3 bases from V and 7 bases from J, with 12 bases in between. The CDR3 length is 12 residues. Per the germline V gene, CDR1 is DFQATT and CDR2 is SNEGSKA (reference sequence).

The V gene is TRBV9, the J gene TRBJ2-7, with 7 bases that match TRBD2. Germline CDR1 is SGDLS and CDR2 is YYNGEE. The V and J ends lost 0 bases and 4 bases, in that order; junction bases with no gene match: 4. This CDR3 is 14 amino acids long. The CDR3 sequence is CASSVESSGYEQYF. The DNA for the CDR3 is TGTGCCAGCAGCGTAGAATCTAGCGGATACGAGCAGTACTTC.

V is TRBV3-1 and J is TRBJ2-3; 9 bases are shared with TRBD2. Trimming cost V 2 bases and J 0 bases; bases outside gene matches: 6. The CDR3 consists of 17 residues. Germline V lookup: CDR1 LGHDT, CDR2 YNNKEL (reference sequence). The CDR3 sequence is CASSQNRLAESTDTQYF. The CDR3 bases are TGTGCCAGCAGCCAAAATCGACTAGCGGAAAGCACAGATACGCAGTATTTT.

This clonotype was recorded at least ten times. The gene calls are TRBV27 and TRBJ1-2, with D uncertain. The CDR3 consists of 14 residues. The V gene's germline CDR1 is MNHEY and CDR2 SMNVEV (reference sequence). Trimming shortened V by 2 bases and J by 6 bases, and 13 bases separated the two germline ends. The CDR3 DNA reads TGTGCCAGCAGTTTAAGAGGGAGGAATAATGGCTACACCTTC. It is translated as CASSLRGRNNGYTF.

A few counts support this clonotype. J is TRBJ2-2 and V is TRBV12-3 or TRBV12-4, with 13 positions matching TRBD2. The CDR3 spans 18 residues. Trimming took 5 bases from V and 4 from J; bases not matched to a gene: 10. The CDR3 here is CASSGSGLAGPSTGELFF. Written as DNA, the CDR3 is TGTGCCAGCAGTGGCTCGGGACTAGCGGGGCCCTCCACCGGGGAGCTGTTTTTT.

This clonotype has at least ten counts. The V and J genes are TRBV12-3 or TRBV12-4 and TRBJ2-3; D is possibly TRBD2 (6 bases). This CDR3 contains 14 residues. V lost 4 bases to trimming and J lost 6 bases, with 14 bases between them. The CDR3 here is CASSSGLPEDTQYF. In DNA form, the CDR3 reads TGTGCCAGCAGTTCGGGACTGCCGGAGGATACGCAGTATTTT.

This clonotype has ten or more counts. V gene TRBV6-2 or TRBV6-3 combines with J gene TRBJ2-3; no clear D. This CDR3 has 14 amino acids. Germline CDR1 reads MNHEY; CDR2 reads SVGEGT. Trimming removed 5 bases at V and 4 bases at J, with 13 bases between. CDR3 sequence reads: CASSEGSIPDTQYF. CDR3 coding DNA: TGTGCCAGCAGTGAAGGAAGCATCCCAGATACGCAGTATTTT.

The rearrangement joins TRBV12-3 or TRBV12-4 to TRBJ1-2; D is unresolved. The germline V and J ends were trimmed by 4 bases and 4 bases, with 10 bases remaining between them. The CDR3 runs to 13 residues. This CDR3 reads CASSYGRLYGYTF. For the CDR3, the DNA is TGTGCCAGCAGTTACGGACGGCTCTATGGCTACACCTTC.

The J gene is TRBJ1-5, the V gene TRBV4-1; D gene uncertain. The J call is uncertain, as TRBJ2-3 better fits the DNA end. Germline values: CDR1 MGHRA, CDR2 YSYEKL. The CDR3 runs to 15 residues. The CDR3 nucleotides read TGCGCCAGCAGCCAACCCCAGTATAGCAATCAGCCCCAGTATTTT. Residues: CASSQPQYSNQPQYF.

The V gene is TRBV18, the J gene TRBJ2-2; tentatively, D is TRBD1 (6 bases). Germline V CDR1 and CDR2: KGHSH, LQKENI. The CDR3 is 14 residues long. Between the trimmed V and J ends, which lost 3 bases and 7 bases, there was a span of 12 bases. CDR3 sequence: CASSPSGVGGELFF. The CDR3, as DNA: TGTGCCAGCTCACCGTCAGGGGTCGGCGGGGAGCTGTTTTTT. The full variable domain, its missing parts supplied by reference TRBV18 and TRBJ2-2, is NAGVMQNPRHLVRRRGQEARLRCSPMKGHSHVYWYRQLPEEGLKFMVYLQKENIIDESGMPKERFSAEFPKEGPSILRIQQVVRGDSAAYFCASSPSGVGGELFFGEGSRLTVL.

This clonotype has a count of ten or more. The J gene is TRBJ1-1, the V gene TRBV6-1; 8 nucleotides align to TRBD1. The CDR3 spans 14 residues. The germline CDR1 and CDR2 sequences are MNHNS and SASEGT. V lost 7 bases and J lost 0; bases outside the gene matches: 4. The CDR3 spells CASNRQGMNTEAFF. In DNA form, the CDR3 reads TGTGCCAGCAACCGACAGGGGATGAACACTGAAGCTTTCTTT.

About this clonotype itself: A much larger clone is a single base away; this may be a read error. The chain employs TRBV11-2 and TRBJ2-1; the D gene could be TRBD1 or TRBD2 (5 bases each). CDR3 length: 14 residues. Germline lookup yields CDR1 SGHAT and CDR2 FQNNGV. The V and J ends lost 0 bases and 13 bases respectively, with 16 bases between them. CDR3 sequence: CASSLEGRLETQFF. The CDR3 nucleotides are TGTGCCAGCAGCTTAGAGGGACGACTGGAGACCCAGTTCTTC.

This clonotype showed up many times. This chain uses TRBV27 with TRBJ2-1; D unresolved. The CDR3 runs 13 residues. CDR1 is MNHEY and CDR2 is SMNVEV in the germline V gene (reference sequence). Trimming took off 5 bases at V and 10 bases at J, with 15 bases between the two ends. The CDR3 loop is CASSLPPQEEQFF. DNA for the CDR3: TGTGCCAGCAGTCTCCCTCCCCAGGAAGAGCAGTTCTTC.

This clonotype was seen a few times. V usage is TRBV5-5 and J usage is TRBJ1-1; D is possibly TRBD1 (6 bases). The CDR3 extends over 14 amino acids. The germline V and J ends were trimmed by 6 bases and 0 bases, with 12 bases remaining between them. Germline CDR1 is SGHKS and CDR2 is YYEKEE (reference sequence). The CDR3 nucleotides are TGTGCCAGCACCGAACAGGGTATGAACACTGAAGCTTTCTTT. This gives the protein CASTEQGMNTEAFF.

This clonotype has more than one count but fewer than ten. CDR3 DNA: TGTGCCAGCAGCCCCCAGAGCCGACAGGTCGATGGCCGCGAGCAGTACTTC. Its protein is CASSPQSRQVDGREQYF. The chain carries TRBV14 and TRBJ2-7, with a tentative D call TRBD1 (6 bases). This CDR3 has 17 residues. Per germline, CDR1 SGHDN and CDR2 FVKESK. The V end lost 4 bases, the J end lost 6 bases, and 25 bases lay between the germline ends.

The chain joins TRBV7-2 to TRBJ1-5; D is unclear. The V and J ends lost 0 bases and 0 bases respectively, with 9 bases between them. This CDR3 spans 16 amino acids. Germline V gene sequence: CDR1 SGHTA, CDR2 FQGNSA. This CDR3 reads CASSLAVAVSNQPQHF. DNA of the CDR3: TGTGCCAGCAGCTTAGCGGTGGCAGTTAGCAATCAGCCCCAGCATTTT. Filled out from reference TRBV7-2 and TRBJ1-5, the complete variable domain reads GAGVSQSPSNKVTEKGKDVELRCDPISGHTALYWYRQSLGQGLEFLIYFQGNSAPDKSGLPSDRFSAERTGGSVSTLTIQRTQQEDSAVYLCASSLAVAVSNQPQHFGDGTRLSIL.

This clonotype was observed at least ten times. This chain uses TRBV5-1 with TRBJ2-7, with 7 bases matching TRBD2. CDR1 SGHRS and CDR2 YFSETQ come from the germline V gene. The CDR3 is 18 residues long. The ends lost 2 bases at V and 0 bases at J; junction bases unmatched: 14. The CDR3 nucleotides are TGCGCCAGCAGCTTCCGCGGGAGAGCCGAAGGGCCCTCCTACGAGCAGTACTTC. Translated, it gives CASSFRGRAEGPSYEQYF. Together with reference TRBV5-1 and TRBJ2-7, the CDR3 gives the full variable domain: KAGVTQTPRYLIKTRGQQVTLSCSPISGHRSVSWYQQTPGQGLQFLFEYFSETQRNKGNFPGRFSGRQFSNSRSEMNVSTLELGDSALYLCASSFRGRAEGPSYEQYFGPGTRLTVT.

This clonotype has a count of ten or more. The DNA of the CDR3 is TGTGCCACGGGGGTAGGGGCCCGTGGCTACACCTTC. Amino acids: CATGVGARGYTF. The rearrangement links TRBV28 to TRBJ1-2; the D gene is possibly TRBD1 (5 bases). The V end lost 10 bases, the J end lost 7 bases, and 16 bases lay between the germline ends. The CDR3 is 12 residues long. Germline CDR1 and CDR2: MDHEN and SYDVKM.

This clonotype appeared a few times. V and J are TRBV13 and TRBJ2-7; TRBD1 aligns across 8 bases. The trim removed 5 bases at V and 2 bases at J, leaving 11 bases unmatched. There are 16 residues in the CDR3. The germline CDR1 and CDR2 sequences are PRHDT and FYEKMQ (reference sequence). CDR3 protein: CASSTNSGTGPYEQYF. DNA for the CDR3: TGTGCCAGCAGCACCAATTCCGGGACAGGTCCCTACGAGCAGTACTTC. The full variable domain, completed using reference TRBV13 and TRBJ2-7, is AAGVIQSPRHLIKEKRETATLKCYPIPRHDTVYWYQQGPGQDPQFLISFYEKMQSDKGSIPDRFSAQQFSDYHSELNMSSLELGDSALYFCASSTNSGTGPYEQYFGPGTRLTVT.

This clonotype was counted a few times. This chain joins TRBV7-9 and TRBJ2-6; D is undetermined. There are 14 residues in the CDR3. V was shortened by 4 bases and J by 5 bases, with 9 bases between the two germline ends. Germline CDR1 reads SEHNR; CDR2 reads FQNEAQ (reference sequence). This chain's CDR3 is CASSSPRRANVLTF. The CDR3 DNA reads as TGTGCCAGCAGCTCCCCTCGAAGGGCCAACGTCCTGACTTTC.

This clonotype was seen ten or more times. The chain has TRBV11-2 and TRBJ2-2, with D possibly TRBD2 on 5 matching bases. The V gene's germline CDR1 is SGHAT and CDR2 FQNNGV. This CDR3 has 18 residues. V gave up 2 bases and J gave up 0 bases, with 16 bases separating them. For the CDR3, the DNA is TGTGCCAGCAGCTTATACTGGAGGTCAGACCCGAACACCGGGGAGCTGTTTTTT. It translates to CASSLYWRSDPNTGELFF.

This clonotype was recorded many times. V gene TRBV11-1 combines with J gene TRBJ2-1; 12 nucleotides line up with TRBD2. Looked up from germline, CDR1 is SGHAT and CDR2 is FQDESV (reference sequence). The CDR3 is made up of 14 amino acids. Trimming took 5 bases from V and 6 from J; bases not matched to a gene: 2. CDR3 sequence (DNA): TGTGCCAGCAGCCGACTAGCGGGAGCCAATGAGCAGTTCTTC. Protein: CASSRLAGANEQFF.

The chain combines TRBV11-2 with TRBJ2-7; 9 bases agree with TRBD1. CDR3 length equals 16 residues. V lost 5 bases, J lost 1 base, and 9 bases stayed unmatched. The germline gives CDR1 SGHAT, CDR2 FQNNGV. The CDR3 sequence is CASSQGTGFGSYEQYF. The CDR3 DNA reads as TGTGCCAGCAGCCAGGGGACAGGGTTTGGGTCCTACGAGCAGTACTTC.